Shown below are 9 T cell receptor beta chains from a single sample sequenced in a study of blood T cell repertoires in COVID-19. Produced via immunoSEQ multiplex PCR; TCRdb's table is partial and in-frame only. The sample records about 120,000 clones, just over 85% being singletons. The sequencing sample was made of peripheral blood. The receptors derive from a woman aged 45 to 65 with active or convalescent COVID-19.

The chain combines TRBV19 with TRBJ1-4; 8 nucleotides line up with TRBD1. Trimming took 6 bases from V and 7 from J; bases not matched to a gene: 10. This CDR3 comprises 15 residues. Germline CDR1 is LNHDA and CDR2 is SQIVND (reference sequence). The CDR3 here is CASSRRTGFSEKLFF. Here the CDR3 DNA reads TGTGCCAGTAGCCGCCGGACAGGGTTTAGTGAAAAACTGTTTTTT.

The V and J genes are TRBV13 and TRBJ2-1; 9 bases are a match to TRBD1. Germline CDR1 and CDR2: PRHDT and FYEKMQ (reference sequence). Trimming took 6 bases from V and 3 from J; bases not matched to a gene: 6. CDR3 size: 15 residues. The CDR3: CASRGTGTGYNEQFF. The CDR3 bases are TGTGCCAGCAGGGGGACAGGGACTGGCTACAATGAGCAGTTCTTC.

The V call is TRBV19, the J call TRBJ1-5, with D possibly matching TRBD1 (6 bases). From germline, CDR1 is LNHDA and CDR2 SQIVND (reference sequence). This CDR3 spans 13 amino acids. V was cut by 7 bases and J by 5 bases, with 12 bases left in between. In DNA, the CDR3 is TGTGCCAGTACCGGGACACACTATCAGCCCCAGCATTTT. Its protein is CASTGTHYQPQHF.

V is TRBV19 and J is TRBJ1-2, with D maybe TRBD1 (6 bases). The CDR3 length is 16 residues. Trimming took off 8 bases at V and 3 bases at J, with 22 bases between the two ends. Per the germline V gene, CDR1 is LNHDA and CDR2 is SQIVND (reference sequence). DNA for the CDR3: TGTGCCAGTCAACGGGAGGGGGACAACTCCTACTATGGCTACACCTTC. Protein product: CASQREGDNSYYGYTF. Full variable domain (outside the CDR3, taken from reference TRBV19 and TRBJ1-2): DGGITQSPKYLFRKEGQNVTLSCEQNLNHDAMYWYRQDPGQGLRLIYYSQIVNDFQKGDIAEGYSVSREKKESFPLTVTSAQKNPTAFYLCASQREGDNSYYGYTFGSGTRLTVV.

The V call is TRBV14, the J call TRBJ2-1; D is ambiguous. Germline V gene lookup returns CDR1 SGHDN and CDR2 FVKESK. Trimming removed 0 bases from V and 4 bases from J, with 4 bases in between. This CDR3 is 13 amino acids long. The CDR3 loop reads CASSQERYNEQFF. CDR3 nucleotides: TGTGCCAGCAGCCAAGAGCGGTACAATGAGCAGTTCTTC.

For the CDR3, the DNA is TGTGCCAGCAGCCCCATCTGGACTAGCGGGAGAACAGATACGCAGTATTTT. Its translation is CASSPIWTSGRTDTQYF. The gene calls are TRBV3-1 (or the pseudogene TRBV3-2) and TRBJ2-3, with 13 bases matching TRBD2. With 4 bases clipped from V and 3 bases from J, the junction kept 7 bases outside the gene matches. Germline CDR1 is LGHDT and CDR2 is YNNKEL (reference sequence). CDR3 length: 17 amino acids.

The rearrangement uses TRBV13 and TRBJ2-1; D is perhaps TRBD1 (6 bases). This CDR3 has 13 amino acids. The V end was cut by 5 bases, the J end by 6 bases, with 11 bases between. Germline V gene lookup returns CDR1 PRHDT and CDR2 FYEKMQ (reference sequence). The CDR3 loop is CASSIIGGNEQFF. The CDR3 DNA reads as TGTGCCAGCAGCATTATAGGGGGCAATGAGCAGTTCTTC.

The chain joins TRBV12-1 to TRBJ1-3. TRBV12-1 has pseudogene status. The CDR3 covers 19 residues. CDR3 protein: CASSFVHPRFSYSGNTIYF. As DNA, the CDR3 is TGTGCCAGCAGCTTTGTCCACCCGCGGTTTTCGTACTCTGGAAACACCATATATTTT.

This rearrangement joins TRBV12-3 or TRBV12-4 to TRBJ1-5, with no clear D. The CDR3 is made up of 13 amino acids. V lost 2 bases and J lost 5, with 7 bases in between. The DNA of the CDR3 is TGTGCCAGCAGTTTATTTGAGGATCAGCCCCAGCATTTT. Translating gives CASSLFEDQPQHF.